Listed below are T cell receptor beta chains from one sample, sequenced in a study of T cell repertoires in cytomegalovirus infection. From the reads, TCRdb called clonotypes with MiXCR, one entry per CDR3 protein. The sample consists of about 110,000 distinct CDR3 sequences, around 10% of them appearing once. These receptors lack a known antigen. Sequencing was carried out using PBMCs, sequenced either directly or after in vitro stimulation (not recorded which). These receptors were obtained from a human donor in good health (CMV status not recorded). Some clones in this sample may be carry-over from other donors' samples. Both conserved end residues are trimmed from each CDR3. The order of the fields is J gene, V gene, CDR3 protein.

TRBJ1-2,TRBV27,ASGLTGNFYGYT
TRBJ2-3,TRBV18,ARLAGAPDTQY
TRBJ1-6,TRBV19,ASSMPPWSPLH
TRBJ1-4,TRBV12-3/TRBV12-4,ASSLTGGRDEKLF
TRBJ2-1,TRBV6-2/TRBV6-3,ASSHPIREQF
TRBJ2-3,TRBV10-3,AISARGITDTQY
TRBJ2-1,TRBV7-3,ASGGLTVISDEQF
TRBJ2-5,TRBV19,ASSPGLAGGPTQETQY
TRBJ1-2,TRBV7-9,ASSLGAREDGYT
TRBJ2-7,TRBV24-1,ATSDLGHPYEQY
TRBJ1-5,TRBV19,ASSRPTQGPNQPQH
TRBJ2-4,TRBV6-2/TRBV6-3,ASVRSGTAENIQY
TRBJ2-7,TRBV12-3/TRBV12-4,ASSPGQVPEQY
TRBJ2-3,TRBV7-2,ASSSGTSVNTDTQY
TRBJ2-2,TRBV11-2,ASSTGLELTGELF
TRBJ1-2,TRBV28,ASSLTDYGYT
TRBJ1-1,TRBV7-2,ASSILLNTEAF
TRBJ2-1,TRBV24-1,ATGKGQGTYNEQF
TRBJ1-1,TRBV7-6,ASSATWNTEAF
TRBJ2-3,TRBV29-1,SVVPGSMSTDTQY
TRBJ2-1,TRBV20-1,SARAIGLAQNEQF
TRBJ1-6,TRBV28,ASSRVGSPLH
TRBJ2-7,TRBV6-2/TRBV6-3,ASRGRGLAGSRPYEQY
TRBJ2-7,TRBV7-2,ASARDRGPFLEQY
TRBJ2-1,TRBV5-6,ASSRVGSPDEQF
TRBJ2-3,TRBV29-1,SAGLGSWGDTQY